This TCR beta chain appears in the sequencing data of a study of T cell changes during pregnancy in multiple sclerosis. Assay used: immunoSEQ multiplex PCR; TCRdb lists only in-frame clones, some missing. The sample records around 62,000 clones, approximately 93% being singletons. The source of this sequence is a female donor with multiple sclerosis, enrolled in a pregnancy study. This material consisted of CD8+ T cells from peripheral blood mononuclear cells, taken in the second trimester of pregnancy.

The CDR3 nucleotides read TGTGCCAGCAGCCTGACAGGGTCTCCCGGAAATGAGCAGTTCTTC. It is translated as CASSLTGSPGNEQFF. This chain connects TRBV7-2 to TRBJ2-1, with 7 positions matching TRBD1. After removal of 5 bases from V and 7 bases from J, the junction contained 11 bases not matched to a gene. The CDR3 contains 15 residues. The germline gives CDR1 SGHTA, CDR2 FQGNSA.